These T cell receptor beta chains were read from a single sample in a study of vaccination and CD4 T cells after COVID-19. TCRdb re-called the PCR reads with MiXCR, one entry per CDR3 protein. The table shows under 25,000 distinct CDR3 sequences, with around 43% occurring only once. No antigen has been assigned to these receptors. Sequenced input: CD4+ T cells from blood, cultured in vitro. All receptors come from a human donor who had recovered from COVID-19. Each CDR3 is given with its conserved first and last residue. D genes are given only for firm matches. Clone size appears in some rows only: once, few, many, or a class for an expanded clone.

D gene	V gene	J gene	clone size	CDR3 protein	CDR3 DNA
NA	TRBV6-2/TRBV6-3	TRBJ2-7	NA	CASSSTLYEQYF	TGTGCCAGCTCCTCTACACTCTACGAGCAGTACTTC
TRBD2	TRBV5-8	TRBJ2-3	NA	CASSSAGHTDTQYF	TGTGCCAGCAGCTCAGCGGGGCACACAGATACGCAGTATTTT
TRBD2	TRBV10-3	TRBJ2-7	NA	CAISWTSGGYEQYF	TGTGCCATCAGTTGGACTAGCGGAGGCTACGAGCAGTACTTC
NA	TRBV28	TRBJ2-5	few	CASSLWGRGSETQYF	TGTGCCAGCAGTTTATGGGGGCGCGGGTCAGAGACCCAGTACTTC
TRBD1	TRBV7-9	TRBJ2-7	NA	CASRPGQGDEQYF	TGTGCCAGCAGGCCGGGACAGGGGGACGAGCAGTACTTC
NA	TRBV25-1	TRBJ1-2	NA	CASSVQAHYGYTF	TGTGCCAGCAGTGTACAGGCGCACTATGGCTACACCTTC
TRBD2	TRBV7-9	TRBJ2-2	few	CASSPGTSGRELFF	TGTGCCAGCAGCCCCGGGACTAGCGGCCGAGAGCTGTTTTTT
NA	TRBV7-9	TRBJ2-7	few	CASSWGYEQYF	TGTGCCAGCAGCTGGGGGTACGAGCAGTACTTC
NA	TRBV7-2	TRBJ2-7	NA	CASSPQGILYSYEQYF	TGTGCCAGCAGCCCTCAGGGGATCTTATACTCCTACGAGCAGTACTTC
NA	TRBV11-3	TRBJ2-5	NA	CASSTRGQETQYF	TGTGCCAGCAGCACCCGGGGCCAAGAGACCCAGTACTTC
TRBD1	TRBV10-3	TRBJ2-7	NA	CAISEPTGRSYEQYF	TGTGCCATCAGTGAACCGACAGGGCGGTCCTACGAGCAGTACTTC
NA	TRBV18	TRBJ1-5	NA	CASSPTDSRDQPQHF	TGTGCCAGCTCACCGACGGACAGCCGCGATCAGCCCCAGCATTTT
NA	TRBV5-1	TRBJ2-5	few	CASRGALGYQETQYF	TGCGCCAGCCGAGGCGCCCTTGGGTACCAAGAGACCCAGTACTTC
NA	TRBV21-1	TRBJ2-3	NA	CIDGTGSTDTQYF	TGTATCGACGGGACGGGGAGCACAGATACGCAGTATTTT
NA	TRBV3-1	TRBJ1-2	NA	CASSRGPGSGGYGYTF	TGTGCCAGCAGCCGAGGGCCAGGGTCGGGGGGCTATGGCTACACCTTC
TRBD2	TRBV7-8	TRBJ2-7	few	CASSSPRTSSYEQYF	TGTGCCAGCAGCTCCCCCAGGACTAGCTCCTACGAGCAGTACTTC
NA	TRBV6-2/TRBV6-3	TRBJ2-7	NA	CASSYPSVRERNEQYF	TGTGCCAGCAGTTATCCCTCGGTCAGGGAGAGAAACGAGCAGTACTTC
TRBD1	TRBV6-1	TRBJ1-1	NA	CASSMDRGMRGTEAFF	TGTGCCAGCAGTATGGACAGGGGGATGAGGGGAACTGAAGCTTTCTTT
NA	TRBV20-1	TRBJ1-6	NA	CSARKEGCNSPLHF	TGCAGTGCTAGAAAAGAGGGCTGTAATTCACCCCTCCACTTT
NA	TRBV7-8	TRBJ2-7	NA	CASSLGTGAYEQYF	TGTGCCAGCAGCTTAGGGACGGGAGCCTACGAGCAGTACTTC
TRBD2	TRBV4-3	TRBJ2-3	NA	CASSRSLTSGNSRTDTQYF	TGCGCCAGCAGTCGTTCCCTGACTAGCGGGAACTCGAGAACAGATACGCAGTATTTT
TRBD2	TRBV29-1	TRBJ2-7	once	CSVGHRLAGGSGEQYF	TGCAGCGTGGGACATCGTTTAGCGGGAGGGTCTGGGGAGCAGTACTTC
TRBD1	TRBV7-9	TRBJ1-5	NA	CASSIGGDQPQHF	TGTGCCAGTTCTATAGGGGGCGATCAGCCCCAGCATTTT
TRBD2	TRBV5-4	TRBJ2-5	few	CASSLARLGLAGGETQYF	TGTGCCAGCAGCTTGGCTCGATTGGGACTAGCGGGAGGAGAGACCCAGTACTTC
NA	TRBV7-9	TRBJ2-3	NA	CASSLLSPGTDTQYF	TGTGCTAGCAGCTTATTGAGTCCAGGCACAGATACGCAGTATTTT
NA	TRBV24-1	TRBJ2-2	few	CATSASGELFF	TGTGCCACCAGTGCCTCTGGGGAGCTGTTTTTT
TRBD1	TRBV5-5	TRBJ1-2	once	CASSPQTGNYGYTF	TGTGCCAGCAGCCCCCAGACAGGGAACTATGGCTACACCTTC
TRBD2	TRBV12-3/TRBV12-4	TRBJ2-7	hyperexpanded	CASSLGRGRSYEQYF	TGTGCCAGCAGTTTAGGGCGGGGGAGATCCTACGAGCAGTACTTC
TRBD1	TRBV6-2/TRBV6-3	TRBJ1-5	once	CASSYVAGTGDNQPQHF	TGTGCCAGCAGTTACGTCGCCGGGACAGGTGACAATCAGCCCCAGCATTTT
NA	TRBV6-5	TRBJ1-1	NA	CASSYSGRTITEAFF	TGTGCCAGCAGTTACTCAGGCAGAACCATCACTGAAGCTTTCTTT
NA	TRBV27	TRBJ2-5	few	CASRPSGVVTQYF	TGTGCCAGCAGGCCGTCGGGGGTGGTGACCCAGTACTTC
NA	TRBV7-2	TRBJ2-7	NA	CASSLDPEPYEQYF	TGTGCCAGCAGCTTAGATCCAGAGCCCTACGAGCAGTACTTC
TRBD1	TRBV27	TRBJ2-3	few	CASRRQGAVEDTQYF	TGTGCCAGCAGACGACAGGGGGCCGTAGAAGATACGCAGTATTTT
NA	TRBV12-3/TRBV12-4	TRBJ1-1	NA	CASSLGLRNTEAFF	TGTGCCAGCAGTTTGGGATTGCGAAACACTGAAGCTTTCTTT
NA	TRBV20-1	TRBJ2-5	NA	CSSPEWSASKWETQYF	TGCAGTTCTCCCGAATGGAGTGCGTCTAAATGGGAGACCCAGTACTTC
NA	TRBV20-1	TRBJ1-6	NA	CSAPQTRQVGSPLHF	TGCAGTGCTCCCCAGACCCGCCAGGTGGGTTCACCCCTCCACTTT
NA	TRBV29-1	TRBJ2-1	NA	CSAHGGEQFF	TGCAGCGCCCACGGGGGTGAGCAGTTCTTC
TRBD1	TRBV20-1	TRBJ2-3	NA	CSARRGQDGTDTQYF	TGCAGTGCTAGACGGGGACAGGATGGCACAGATACGCAGTATTTT
NA	TRBV6-2/TRBV6-3	TRBJ1-2	NA	CASTKGAGGAVHGYTF	TGTGCCAGCACCAAAGGAGCGGGGGGCGCGGTCCATGGCTACACCTTC
TRBD1	TRBV29-1	TRBJ2-3	few	CSVSGTGSTDTQYF	TGCAGCGTATCCGGGACAGGGTCGACAGATACGCAGTATTTT
TRBD1	TRBV15	TRBJ1-2	few	CATSFLLGQGYGYTF	TGTGCCACCAGCTTCCTCCTGGGACAGGGGTATGGCTACACCTTC
NA	TRBV27	TRBJ1-6	NA	CASTFILGNRGSPLHF	TGTGCCAGCACTTTCATCCTCGGGAATCGGGGTTCACCCCTCCACTTT
NA	TRBV6-5	TRBJ1-5	NA	CASSSPRLGLSGPQHF	TGTGCCAGCAGTTCTCCCCGTTTGGGTTTGTCGGGGCCCCAGCATTTT
NA	TRBV7-2	TRBJ1-5	few	CASSLVTGYSNQPQHF	TGTGCCAGCAGCTTAGTGACAGGTTATAGCAATCAGCCCCAGCATTTT
NA	TRBV6-1	TRBJ2-4	NA	CASSEEGGIAKNIQYF	TGTGCCAGCAGTGAGGAAGGTGGTATAGCCAAAAACATTCAGTACTTC
NA	TRBV20-1	TRBJ2-5	NA	CSARTAWRETQYF	TGCAGTGCCAGGACGGCCTGGAGAGAGACCCAGTACTTC
TRBD2	TRBV20-1	TRBJ2-7	NA	CSAVPGLAATYEQYF	TGCAGTGCGGTTCCGGGACTAGCGGCAACTTACGAGCAGTACTTC
NA	TRBV5-4	TRBJ1-1	NA	CASSLEGPENTEAFF	TGTGCCAGCAGCTTGGAGGGCCCAGAGAACACTGAAGCTTTCTTT
NA	TRBV7-2	TRBJ2-1	few	CASSLNRNEQFF	TGTGCCAGCAGCTTAAATCGCAATGAGCAGTTCTTC
NA	TRBV27	TRBJ2-1	NA	CASSLYGRENEGYNEQFF	TGTGCCAGCAGTTTATACGGGCGGGAAAACGAGGGGTACAATGAGCAGTTCTTC
TRBD2	TRBV20-1	TRBJ2-7	NA	CSARGPSGGGYEQYF	TGCAGTGCTAGAGGCCCTAGCGGGGGAGGATACGAGCAGTACTTC
TRBD1	TRBV29-1	TRBJ2-3	once	CSSTTGTGGTDTQYF	TGCAGCTCGACAACCGGGACAGGGGGCACAGATACGCAGTATTTT